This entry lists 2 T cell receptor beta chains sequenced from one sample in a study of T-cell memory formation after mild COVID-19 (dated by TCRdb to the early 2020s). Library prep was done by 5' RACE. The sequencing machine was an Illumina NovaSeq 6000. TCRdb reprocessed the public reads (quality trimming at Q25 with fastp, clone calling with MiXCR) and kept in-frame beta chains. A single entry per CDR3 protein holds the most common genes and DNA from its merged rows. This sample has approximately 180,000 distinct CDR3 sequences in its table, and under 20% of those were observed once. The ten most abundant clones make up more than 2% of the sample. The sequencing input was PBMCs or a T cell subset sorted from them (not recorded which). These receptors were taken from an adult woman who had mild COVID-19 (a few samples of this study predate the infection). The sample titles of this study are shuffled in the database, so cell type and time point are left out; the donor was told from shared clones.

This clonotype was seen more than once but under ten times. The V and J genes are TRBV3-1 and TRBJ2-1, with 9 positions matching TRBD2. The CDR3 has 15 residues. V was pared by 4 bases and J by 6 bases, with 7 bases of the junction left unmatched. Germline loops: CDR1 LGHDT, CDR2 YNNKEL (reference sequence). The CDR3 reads CASSPLAGSLNEQFF. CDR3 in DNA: TGTGCCAGCAGCCCACTAGCGGGCTCACTCAATGAGCAGTTCTTC.

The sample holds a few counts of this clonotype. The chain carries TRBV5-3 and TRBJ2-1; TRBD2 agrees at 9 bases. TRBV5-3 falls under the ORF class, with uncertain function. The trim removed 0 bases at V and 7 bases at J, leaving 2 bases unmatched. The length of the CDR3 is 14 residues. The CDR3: CARSLALAGNEQFF. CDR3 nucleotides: TGTGCCAGAAGCTTGGCCCTAGCGGGAAATGAGCAGTTCTTC.